What follows are 19 T cell receptor beta chains derived from one specimen sequenced in a study of cytomegalovirus exposure and HLA in healthy donors. This PCR relied on a set of 60 Vbeta primers and 13 Jbeta primers. Sequenced by immunoSEQ multiplex PCR; TCRdb stores in-frame clones only, minus some. The sample lists more than 90,000 clones; roughly four fifths were seen once. The sample taken for sequencing was PBMCs. These receptors were obtained from a man aged 25 to 40 in good health and CMV-seronegative.

The chain is built from TRBV9 and TRBJ2-2; tentative D call: TRBD2 (5 bases). This CDR3 has 18 residues. V lost 2 bases and J 1 base, leaving 18 bases between the germline ends. CDR1 and CDR2 (germline): SGDLS, YYNGEE. CDR3 in amino acids: CASSVSMPGTQNTGELFF. The CDR3 DNA follows: TGTGCCAGCAGCGTCTCAATGCCGGGAACTCAGAACACCGGGGAGCTGTTTTTT.

The J gene is TRBJ2-1, the V gene TRBV19, with D possibly TRBD1 on 5 matching bases. Per the germline V gene, CDR1 is LNHDA and CDR2 is SQIVND (reference sequence). The CDR3 consists of 16 residues. The germline V and J ends were trimmed by 3 bases and 3 bases, with 15 bases remaining between them. DNA of the CDR3: TGTGCCAGTAGTATGTCCGGACATTCCGTCTACAATGAGCAGTTCTTC. As protein: CASSMSGHSVYNEQFF.

The gene calls are TRBV7-2 and TRBJ2-1; TRBD1 agrees at 7 bases. Trimming took 5 bases from V and 7 from J; bases not matched to a gene: 8. The CDR3 is 14 amino acids. Germline values: CDR1 SGHTA, CDR2 FQGNSA. This CDR3 is CASSRRQGSNEQFF. The CDR3 coding sequence is TGTGCCAGCAGCAGACGACAGGGATCGAATGAGCAGTTCTTC.

V usage is TRBV18 and J usage is TRBJ2-1; 9 nucleotides align to TRBD1. This CDR3 spans 16 amino acids. The germline CDR1 and CDR2 sequences are KGHSH and LQKENI. With 3 bases clipped from V and 2 bases from J, the junction kept 5 bases outside the gene matches. The chain's CDR3 is CASSPTGQGAYNEQFF. The CDR3 nucleotides are TGTGCCAGCTCACCTACGGGACAGGGAGCCTACAATGAGCAGTTCTTC.

The chain employs TRBV6-4 and TRBJ2-6; D is unresolved. The germline V gene has CDR1 MRHNA and CDR2 SNTAGT. The CDR3 length is 14 residues. Trimming shortened V by 6 bases and J by 2 bases, and 8 bases separated the two germline ends. This CDR3 is CASRQSPGANVLTF. Here the CDR3 DNA reads TGTGCCAGCAGACAGTCGCCTGGGGCCAACGTCCTGACTTTC.

This clone was seen only once. V usage is TRBV7-2 and J usage is TRBJ1-6; D gene ambiguous. Germline assignment: CDR1 SGHTA and CDR2 FQGNSA. The CDR3 length is 12 residues. Trimming cost V 2 bases and J 16 bases, with 12 bases left between them. CDR3 bases: TGTGCCAGCAGCTTACGAGAGATGTTTCTCCACTTT. Its translation is CASSLREMFLHF.

The V gene is TRBV19, the J gene TRBJ1-2; 8 nucleotides align to TRBD1. The junction had 11 bases not matched to a gene; V was cut back by 5 bases and J by 6 bases. The germline gives CDR1 LNHDA, CDR2 SQIVND (reference sequence). The CDR3 consists of 15 residues. CDR3 nucleotide sequence: TGTGCCAGTAGTCCTCAGGACAGGGCTTCTCATGGCTACACCTTC. Translation: CASSPQDRASHGYTF.

The rearrangement joins TRBV7-9 to TRBJ1-5, with 10 bases fitting TRBD1. The CDR3 extends over 15 amino acids. Per the germline V gene, CDR1 is SEHNR and CDR2 is FQNEAQ (reference sequence). After removal of 4 bases from V and 7 bases from J, the junction contained 7 bases not matched to a gene. The CDR3 DNA reads as TGTGCCAGCAGCTACGACAGGGGGCGACCCCAGCCCCAGCATTTT. Its translation is CASSYDRGRPQPQHF. The full variable domain, in which reference TRBV7-9 and TRBJ1-5 provide the parts outside the CDR3, is DTGVSQNPRHKITKRGQNVTFRCDPISEHNRLYWYRQTLGQGPEFLTYFQNEAQLEKSRLLSDRFSAERPKGSFSTLEIQRTEQGDSAMYLCASSYDRGRPQPQHFGDGTRLSIL.

The chain combines TRBV5-8 with TRBJ2-5, with TRBD1 matching 7 bases. This CDR3 region has 16 residues. V trimming: 4 bases; J trimming: 1 base; junction bases outside the gene matches: 10. Germline V lookup: CDR1 SGHTS, CDR2 YDEGEE. Here the CDR3 reads CASSRGGDIGQETQYF. The CDR3 DNA reads TGTGCCAGCAGCAGAGGGGGCGATATCGGCCAAGAGACCCAGTACTTC.

This chain uses TRBV19 with TRBJ2-3, with 9 bases fitting TRBD2. This CDR3 comprises 15 residues. Germline values: CDR1 LNHDA, CDR2 SQIVND (reference sequence). With V trimmed by 9 bases and J by 4 bases, 11 bases remained unmatched. The CDR3 nucleotides read TGTGCCAGCAGTGATAGCGGGAGACGCGCAGATACGCAGTATTTT. Protein product: CASSDSGRRADTQYF. Full variable domain (outside the CDR3, taken from reference TRBV19 and TRBJ2-3): DGGITQSPKYLFRKEGQNVTLSCEQNLNHDAMYWYRQDPGQGLRLIYYSQIVNDFQKGDIAEGYSVSREKKESFPLTVTSAQKNPTAFYLCASSDSGRRADTQYFGPGTRLTVL.

This chain joins TRBV14 and TRBJ1-2; D unresolved. The germline V gene has CDR1 SGHDN and CDR2 FVKESK. The CDR3 sequence is 17 residues long. Between the trimmed V and J ends, which lost 4 bases and 4 bases, there was a span of 22 bases. The CDR3 sequence: CASSLSGANLASYGYTF. The CDR3 bases are TGTGCCAGCAGCCTTTCTGGTGCCAACCTTGCTAGCTATGGCTACACCTTC.

This rearrangement joins TRBV19 to TRBJ2-1; 14 bases are a match to TRBD2. This CDR3 spans 16 amino acids. CDR1 and CDR2 (germline): LNHDA, SQIVND (reference sequence). Losses at the gene ends were 6 bases for V and 10 bases for J; bases not matched to a gene: 11. The chain's CDR3 is CASSQVTSGGAGEQFF. CDR3 DNA: TGTGCCAGTAGCCAGGTGACTAGCGGGGGGGCCGGAGAGCAGTTCTTC.

V is TRBV19 and J is TRBJ1-6; D gene unclear. This CDR3 comprises 16 residues. V was clipped by 7 bases and J by 0 bases, with 13 bases between them. Germline V gene lookup returns CDR1 LNHDA and CDR2 SQIVND (reference sequence). The CDR3 DNA is TGTGCCAGTACCCCCGACGGGAGCTCCTATAATTCACCCCTCCACTTT. Its protein is CASTPDGSSYNSPLHF.

The genes are TRBV19 and TRBJ2-1; TRBD2 matches 9 bases. The junction had 18 bases not matched to a gene; V was cut back by 6 bases and J by 6 bases. The CDR3 length is 18 residues. Germline lookup yields CDR1 LNHDA and CDR2 SQIVND (reference sequence). This CDR3 reads CASSNLAHAGTSPNEQFF. CDR3 DNA: TGTGCCAGTAGCAACCTCGCCCACGCCGGGACTAGCCCCAATGAGCAGTTCTTC.

The chain couples TRBV6-1 to TRBJ2-1; 9 bases match TRBD1. The V and J ends lost 9 bases and 4 bases, in that order; junction bases with no gene match: 10. The CDR3 has 15 amino acids. The germline V gene encodes CDR1 MNHNS and CDR2 SASEGT. The CDR3 loop reads CAREQGATSYNEQFF. CDR3 DNA: TGTGCCAGAGAACAGGGGGCAACGAGTTACAATGAGCAGTTCTTC.

This clone was found a few times. The CDR3 nucleotides are TGCGCCAGCAGCTATAGCGCTGCCAGTGAAAAACTGTTTTTT. It codes for CASSYSAASEKLFF. The chain joins TRBV5-1 to TRBJ1-4; D uncertain. Germline V CDR1 and CDR2: SGHRS, YFSETQ. The germline V and J ends were trimmed by 3 bases and 7 bases, with 13 bases remaining between them. This CDR3 is 14 amino acids long.

The CDR3 loop reads CASSVARQSGRSTDTQYF. CDR3 DNA: TGTGCCAGCAGCGTAGCTAGACAAAGCGGGCGAAGCACAGATACGCAGTATTTT. V and J are TRBV9 and TRBJ2-3, with D possibly TRBD2 on 6 matching bases. CDR3 length: 18 residues. With 0 bases removed from V and 0 bases from J, the gap between germline ends came to 17 bases. Per the germline V gene, CDR1 is SGDLS and CDR2 is YYNGEE.

V and J are TRBV29-1 and TRBJ1-2; 7 bases agree with TRBD1. The CDR3 covers 12 residues. Germline assignment: CDR1 SQVTM and CDR2 ANQGSEA. J was trimmed by 6 bases and V by 7 bases; bases with no gene match: 8. The CDR3 loop reads CSATGTDNGYTF. DNA for the CDR3: TGCAGCGCTACTGGGACAGATAATGGCTACACCTTC.

This rearrangement joins TRBV11-2 to TRBJ2-5; D is perhaps TRBD2 (5 bases). The last part of the DNA fits TRBJ2-7 better; the J call may be wrong. Germline V gene data show CDR1 as SGHAT and CDR2 as FQNNGV. The CDR3 is 14 residues long. The CDR3 nucleotides are TGTGCCAGCAGCGATTCACTAGGAGCCTACGAGCAGTACTTC. It encodes CASSDSLGAYEQYF.